A single sample is the source of the 19 T cell receptor beta chains below, sequenced in a study of blood T cell repertoires in COVID-19. Profiled with immunoSEQ multiplex PCR; TCRdb holds only in-frame clones, not every one. The data show about 89,000 clones, 70% to 80% seen once. Sequenced sample: peripheral blood. The source is a human donor in a cohort sampled during active COVID-19.

The chain employs TRBV27 and TRBJ2-1, with D possibly TRBD2 on 6 matching bases. Trimming removed 8 bases at V and 2 bases at J, with 13 bases between. CDR3 size: 14 residues. Germline V CDR1 and CDR2: MNHEY, SMNVEV (reference sequence). The CDR3 spells CASHSAGAYNEQFF. The CDR3 DNA sequence: TGTGCCAGCCATTCAGCGGGTGCCTACAATGAGCAGTTCTTC.

V usage is TRBV2 and J usage is TRBJ2-3; tentative D call: TRBD2 (5 bases). From germline, CDR1 is SNHLY and CDR2 FYNNEI. Deletions cut 4 bases from V and 6 bases from J, with 5 bases between. The CDR3 loop spans 11 amino acids. In nucleotides, the CDR3 is TGTGCCAGCAGTGGAGGGGATACGCAGTATTTT. Its protein is CASSGGDTQYF.

The rearrangement joins TRBV27 to TRBJ1-5, with no clear D. CDR1 is MNHEY, CDR2 SMNVEV, per germline (reference sequence). CDR3 length: 11 amino acids. Between the trimmed V and J ends, which lost 8 bases and 6 bases, there was a span of 8 bases. The CDR3 loop is CASGETQPQHF. CDR3 nucleotides: TGTGCCAGCGGGGAGACTCAGCCCCAGCATTTT.

V gene TRBV7-9 combines with J gene TRBJ1-2; 8 bases agree with TRBD1. The CDR3 length is 14 residues. The germline CDR1 and CDR2 sequences are SEHNR and FQNEAQ (reference sequence). V lost 4 bases, J lost 5 bases, and 6 bases stayed unmatched. The CDR3 nucleotides read TGTGCCAGCAGCTCGGACAGGGCCAGGTATGGCTACACCTTC. The encoded protein is CASSSDRARYGYTF.

This chain connects TRBV30 to TRBJ1-2; a possible D gene is TRBD1 (5 bases). The CDR3 is 12 amino acids. V lost 2 bases, J lost 8 bases, and 12 bases lay in between. Germline-derived CDR1 and CDR2 are GTSNPN and SVGIG (reference sequence). CDR3 sequence reads: CAWSSTVGGYTF. As DNA, the CDR3 is TGTGCCTGGAGTTCGACAGTCGGGGGCTACACCTTC.

V and J are TRBV27 and TRBJ2-1; 8 nucleotides align to TRBD1. Germline CDR1 and CDR2: MNHEY and SMNVEV (reference sequence). The V segment lost 2 bases and the J segment 14 bases; nucleotides outside the gene matches: 5. This CDR3 spans 12 amino acids. CDR3: CASSLTGGWEFF. In DNA form, the CDR3 reads TGTGCCAGCAGTTTAACAGGGGGTTGGGAGTTCTTC.

CDR3 protein: CASSSPRRGGNIQYF. CDR3 DNA: TGTGCCAGCAGTTCACCGCGGAGGGGCGGGAACATTCAGTACTTC. The V gene is TRBV6-5, the J gene TRBJ2-4; tentative D call: TRBD2 (6 bases). CDR1 is MNHEY, CDR2 SVGAGI, per germline. The V gene lost 4 bases and the J gene lost 7 bases, with 17 bases spanning the gap. This CDR3 contains 15 residues.

V and J are TRBV28 and TRBJ2-7; 10 positions match TRBD1. V gave up 6 bases and J gave up 6 bases; unmatched junction bases: 11. This CDR3 region has 15 residues. Germline V gene sequence: CDR1 MDHEN, CDR2 SYDVKM. CDR3 residues: CASRPSGTGDREQYF. The CDR3 DNA reads as TGTGCCAGCAGACCCTCCGGGACAGGGGACCGCGAGCAGTACTTC.

The V and J genes are TRBV5-4 and TRBJ2-2; a weak D match, TRBD1 (6 bases). Germline-derived CDR1 and CDR2 are SGHNT and YYREEE (reference sequence). The CDR3 runs to 15 residues. V was cut by 4 bases and J by 0 bases, with 10 bases left in between. For the CDR3, the DNA is TGTGCCAGCAGCCTCAGGGGCGCGAACACCGGGGAGCTGTTTTTT. It is translated as CASSLRGANTGELFF.

The chain uses TRBV7-2 and TRBJ2-2; D is perhaps TRBD1 (6 bases). The germline V gene has CDR1 SGHTA and CDR2 FQGNSA. Trimming pared 6 bases from V and 6 bases from J, leaving 14 bases between. The CDR3 runs to 14 residues. DNA of the CDR3: TGTGCCAGCAGTTCGACAGGCAGCCCCGGGGAGCTGTTTTTT. Protein product: CASSSTGSPGELFF. The full variable domain, with the rest looked up from reference TRBV7-2 and TRBJ2-2, is GAGVSQSPSNKVTEKGKDVELRCDPISGHTALYWYRQSLGQGLEFLIYFQGNSAPDKSGLPSDRFSAERTGGSVSTLTIQRTQQEDSAVYLCASSSTGSPGELFFGEGSRLTVL.

This chain joins TRBV7-9 and TRBJ2-1, with D possibly being TRBD2 (5 bases). V lost 3 bases to trimming and J lost 6 bases, with 6 bases between them. CDR3 size: 12 residues. Germline V gene lookup returns CDR1 SEHNR and CDR2 FQNEAQ (reference sequence). The CDR3 DNA is TGTGCCAGCAGCTTGGACTTCAATGAGCAGTTCTTC. Protein product: CASSLDFNEQFF.

The V call is TRBV21-1, the J call TRBJ2-3; the D call in the table, TRBD2, was not verified against the DNA. TRBV21-1 is classified as a pseudogene. CDR3 length: 17 residues. The CDR3 DNA reads as TGTGCCAGCAGCAAAGAGATAACTGAAAAGCGCACAGATACGCAGTATTTT. This translates into CASSKEITEKRTDTQYF.

This rearrangement joins TRBV20-1 to TRBJ2-7, with D hard to call. The ends were cut back, 3 bases at V and 3 bases at J, with 12 bases in the middle. The V gene's germline CDR1 is DFQATT and CDR2 SNEGSKA (reference sequence). The CDR3 runs to 13 residues. The CDR3 is CSASTVVNYEQYF. The CDR3 DNA follows: TGCAGTGCTAGTACAGTAGTTAACTACGAGCAGTACTTC.

This clone has just one count. The genes are TRBV9 and TRBJ2-7, with D possibly matching TRBD2 (5 bases). The CDR3 contains 15 residues. V dropped 0 bases and J dropped 2 bases, with 12 bases sitting between them. Germline CDR1 reads SGDLS; CDR2 reads YYNGEE. CDR3 loop: CASSVGVGLAYEQYF. CDR3 bases: TGTGCCAGCAGCGTAGGTGTAGGACTGGCCTACGAGCAGTACTTC.

The chain is built from TRBV7-9 and TRBJ2-7, with a possible D match to TRBD2 (6 bases). CDR1 is SEHNR and CDR2 is FQNEAQ in the germline V gene (reference sequence). V was cut by 1 base and J by 2 bases, with 21 bases left in between. This CDR3 has 18 residues. The CDR3, as DNA: TGTGCCAGCAGCTTAGTGGTTGGAGTTAGCGGCCACCCCTACGAGCAGTACTTC. It translates to CASSLVVGVSGHPYEQYF. The variable domain in full, completed from reference TRBV7-9 and TRBJ2-7, reads DTGVSQNPRHKITKRGQNVTFRCDPISEHNRLYWYRQTLGQGPEFLTYFQNEAQLEKSRLLSDRFSAERPKGSFSTLEIQRTEQGDSAMYLCASSLVVGVSGHPYEQYFGPGTRLTVT.

The gene calls are TRBV5-4 and TRBJ2-5, with a weak D call TRBD1 (6 bases). Trimming left V 2 bases short and J 4 bases short, with 18 bases between. CDR1 is SGHNT, CDR2 YYREEE, per germline (reference sequence). The length of the CDR3 is 16 residues. The CDR3 spells CASSFSTGGLGETQYF. The CDR3 coding sequence is TGTGCCAGCAGCTTCTCGACAGGCGGGCTTGGAGAGACCCAGTACTTC.

V and J are TRBV10-3 and TRBJ1-5, with D hard to call. V dropped 2 bases and J dropped 4 bases, with 3 bases sitting between them. Germline V CDR1 and CDR2: ENHRY, SYGVKD. The CDR3 length is 12 residues. Written as DNA, the CDR3 is TGTGCCATCAGTGAGGTAAATCAGCCCCAGCATTTT. Translation gives CAISEVNQPQHF.

The V and J genes are TRBV3-1 (or the pseudogene TRBV3-2) and TRBJ2-3, with D uncertain. CDR1 is LGHDT, CDR2 YNNKEL, per germline (reference sequence). The V end lost 0 bases, the J end lost 5 bases, and 6 bases lay between the germline ends. CDR3 size: 13 residues. The CDR3 sequence: CASSQDPGDTQYF. DNA of the CDR3: TGTGCCAGCAGCCAAGATCCGGGAGATACGCAGTATTTT.

This clone occurred once. The rearrangement links TRBV7-6 to TRBJ2-7, with D possibly being TRBD1 (6 bases). This CDR3 is built from 14 residues. V was shortened by 5 bases and J by 3 bases, with 14 bases between the two germline ends. CDR1 and CDR2 from the germline V gene are SGHVS and FNYEAQ. The CDR3: CASSPEGEYYEQYF. CDR3 sequence (DNA): TGTGCCAGCAGCCCCGAGGGGGAATACTACGAGCAGTACTTC.